This T cell receptor (beta chain) is drawn from a study of cytomegalovirus exposure and HLA in healthy donors (dated 2017 in TCRdb). At the level of the whole study: An earlier analysis of 550 to 700 of the donors reported more than 250 Gb of sequence data and 117 million unique TCR beta sequences from 150 million to 200 million T cells. An early release that covered several hundred HLA-typed donors contained about 300 gigabases of sequencing data and tens of millions of unique TCR sequences. Of the approximately 400 genotyped donors, 65% to 90% were placed in the genetic ancestry cluster associated with self-reported Caucasian donors. The study aimed to test whether signatures of past pathogen exposure could be identified by cataloging public T cell receptors. The study profiled the T cell repertoires of 550 to 700 subjects by immunosequencing and related them to cytomegalovirus serostatus. Along with the roughly 710-subject first cohort, a separate validation cohort of some 130 different subjects was used. The study combined high-throughput TCR immunosequencing, statistical association of individual TCRs with disease status, and machine learning to predict cytomegalovirus infection status. To study patterns of TCR occurrence, a later analysis re-analyzed previously published TCR beta repertoires from around 670 donors and added high-resolution HLA genotyping. In the later analysis, no new phenotypic data were used to find candidate immune exposures; instead, reliance was placed on TCR beta sequences and their occurrence across donors. To decide whether each TCR beta V gene segment behaved as functional or pseudogenic, an earlier analysis of some 580 of the donors relied on high-throughput TCR beta sequencing. Donor age, sex, ethnicity and CMV serostatus were compiled alongside the repertoire data. A later genetic analysis took genome-wide SNP genotypes for about 55% of the 666 donors and used that subset as a discovery cohort. All discovery cohort repertoires had been generated using a single sequencing platform. Class I and class II HLA loci were covered by the typing at four-digit resolution. Typing coverage varied by locus: roughly 629-640 donors for A, B, C, DRB1 and DQB1; roughly 520 for DQA1; more than 600 for DPA1; around 490 for DPB1. Four to six DR-DQ haplotypes were handled as single units for association and clustering because linkage in the cohort was strong. On average, 235,054 unique TCR beta nucleotide sequences were sequenced per donor among a few hundred genotyped donors of the cohort, with 15% to 20% of those sequences being non-productive.

The method was the immunoSEQ multiplex PCR assay. The multiplex PCR relied on a mix of 60 forward primers for TCR Vbeta segments and 13 reverse primers for TCR Jbeta segments. The CDR3 region of rearranged TCR beta genes was amplified from genomic DNA by a multiplex PCR assay. The amplified TCR beta libraries were sequenced on the Illumina HiSeq System as 87-base-pair reads. On the authors' methods: In a later analysis, tens of millions of unique TCR beta chains were counted across the approximately 620 repertoires, and roughly 10 million of these chains were shared by at least two donors. Raw reads were error-corrected and collapsed into unique sequences with a nearest-neighbor algorithm that merged closely related sequences to remove PCR and sequencing errors. V, D and J gene segments were assigned by aligning CDR3 sequences to IMGT reference sequences. For a sequence to be retained, at least a six-nucleotide match to both a V gene segment and a J gene segment was required. Rearrangements were classified as productive when the CDR3 lacked stop codons and remained in frame with V and J, and all other rearrangements were classified as non-productive. Following IMGT convention, CDR3 was defined as the stretch from the second conserved V-encoded cysteine up to the conserved J-encoded phenylalanine. The earlier analysis of 587 of the donors excluded sequences that lacked an unambiguous match to a single V gene segment. In an earlier analysis of several hundred of the donors, V segments were called functional above 56.7% productive rearrangements and were called segregating when the between-donor standard deviation exceeded 5%. To diagnose cytomegalovirus status from the catalog of TCR beta chain sequences, a statistical classification framework was built. A later analysis assigned V and J genes by comparing TCR nucleotide sequences with IMGT/GENE-DB human TR gene sequences. Using the TCRdist pipeline, a later analysis assigned CDR3 sequences along with most-parsimonious VDJ recombination scenarios. A later analysis defined each TCR beta chain by its CDR3 amino acid sequence plus V-gene family, and excluded reads lacking a unique V-gene family. In a later analysis, approximately 590 highly shared, low-generation-probability nucleotide sequences were removed to address suspected cross-contamination and a sequencing artifact. In a later analysis, a clonal expansion index for each public chain was calculated from normalized within-repertoire ranks of inferred template counts. A later analysis computed generation probabilities with a VDJ recombination model fitted to out-of-frame rearrangements, and checked the results against IGoR. In a later analysis, hypergeometric tests were used to score TCR-TCR, TCR-HLA and TCR-CMV co-occurrence, with a repertoire-size bias correction applied to TCR pairs. To estimate false discovery rates, a later analysis permuted the HLA or CMV assignments 20 times. In a later analysis, co-occurring TCRs were grouped with DBSCAN, and TCRdist sequence similarity was added when clustering was performed within HLA-allele-positive subsets. Repertoires with fewer than 30,000 or more than 120,000 public chains were left out of co-occurrence clustering, as were four to six repertoires with anomalous nucleotide sharing. TCRdb stores this immuneACCESS table with in-frame sequences only. Part of the clones is absent; in the studies checked, under half of the shortfall reflects unresolved V genes, and no reason is known for the rest. V and J calls and clone size are copied from that table; D and trimming were computed from the DNA. The table for this sample lists about 200,000 clones; 75% to 90% of them were counted only once. Around 0.3% of the sample lies in the top ten.

The cohort was made up of approximately 670 healthy bone marrow donors. At the time of sampling, all cohort members were nominally healthy, though unrecorded immune exposures were likely present. The donor was CMV seronegative and belonged to the group of 352 seronegative cohort members. Each donor provided a peripheral blood sample, and peripheral blood mononuclear cells were used for TCR beta sequencing. Genomic DNA extraction from the blood cell samples was performed with the Qiagen DNeasy Blood Extraction Kit. V is shortened by 0 bases, J by 1 base, and the region joining them spans 3 bases. CDR1 and CDR2 (MNHNY, SVGAGI) derive from the germline V gene (reference sequence). Inclusive of the bounding cysteine and phenylalanine, the CDR3 is 13 residues long. CDR3 DNA only is kept here, 39 bases in frame from base 1. General conclusions and limits of the study: The classifier was reported to diagnose cytomegalovirus status with high specificity and sensitivity in both the original and validation cohorts. When HLA alleles, especially DR and DQ, strongly co-occurred, TCR associations were difficult to assign to individual alleles. A further reported finding was that TCR beta sequences accurately predicted the HLA-A and HLA-B alleles for most subjects in the first cohort. Some IMGT-functional V segments, including TRBV6-2 and TRBV6-3, could not be distinguished by the 87-base-pair reads and were therefore excluded. At a false discovery rate of 0.05, a later analysis linked 16,951 TCR beta sequences to specific HLA alleles. Presence/absence analyses assumed roughly uniform sequencing depth across donors, an assumption that may not hold. A total of roughly 160 TCR beta chains were listed by the study as associated with cytomegalovirus. An association between a missense DCLRE1C variant and V-gene and J-gene trimming of TCR beta chains was found in a later genetic analysis and replicated in an independent cohort. According to a later analysis, most CMV-associated TCR beta chains appeared to be HLA-restricted, and the HLA associations seemed to be driven largely by CMV exposure. Several of the top co-occurrence clusters appeared to be linked to parvovirus B19, influenza, CMV and Epstein-Barr virus, according to a later analysis. In a later analysis, TCR association rates were found to vary across HLA loci, with the most associated TCRs seen for DRB1 alleles and the fewest for HLA-C alleles. A group of highly shared sequence variants was considered likely to be a technical artifact of the sequencing pipeline. The authors suggested that the approach could potentially be extended to other disease states and immunological phenotypes. While some public TCRs were present in many individuals, most TCR sequences turned up only very rarely across donors. In a later genetic analysis, fewer N-insertions in productive TCRs were reported among donors in an Asian-associated ancestry cluster than the roughly 710-donor mean. In an earlier analysis of 587 of the donors, most TCR beta V segments appeared in productive rearrangements about 87% or about 30% of the time, broadly matching IMGT annotations. HLA typing was unavailable for some donors at each locus, so association tests used only the typed subset. The cohort was sequenced for TCR beta chains only, and without alpha or paired-chain data the features that could be detected were limited. A few of the identified cytomegalovirus-associated TCR beta chains were confirmed in vitro to be specific for cytomegalovirus antigens. In a later analysis, HLA-associated TCR beta chains showed more clonal expansion and lower generation probabilities than non-associated chains that were equally common. CMV serostatus was the only immune exposure information available for the cohort. Correlated functional status among segregating V segments might reflect linkage disequilibrium, but an unknown experimental factor could not be ruled out. Because counts were too low, 15 to 20 rarely observed V segments, including chromosome 9 orphons, were excluded from the earlier analysis of around 590 of the donors.

To note about this clone: Its cognate antigen has yet to be identified. The sample holds no much larger clone one base away, and base qualities are not on file. The same CDR3 can be traced to other DNA sequences in this sample.

The origin of this receptor is a young woman in good health and CMV-seronegative. Recombination joined TRBV6-6 with TRBJ1-1; the D gene is not confidently resolved. Material for sequencing was PBMCs. The CDR3 region reads CASSYSRNTEAFF. The nucleotide sequence is TGTGCCAGCAGTTACTCCCGGAACACTGAAGCTTTCTTT.